This T cell receptor (beta chain) appears in the sequencing data of a study of blood T cell repertoires in COVID-19. Looking at the study overall: Sites across the United States, Italy and Spain contributed samples from acute and convalescent COVID-19. PBMCs, B-cell-depleted T cells, or T cells were the source of the cDNA or gDNA that made up the material.

Germline CDR1 and CDR2: SNHLY and FYNNEI. The CDR3 is 15 residues long. V lost 4 bases to trimming and J lost 7 bases, with 16 bases between them. Authors' analysis steps: Scientists estimated how many nucleated cells there were by amplifying reference gene primers. The method was immunoSEQ multiplex PCR; TCRdb's version includes in-frame clones alone and lacks a portion of them. The V and J calls and the clone size are those of that table, but D and trimming were determined from the DNA. This sample yields 80,000 or so clones, of which around 83% are seen a single time; under 45% belongs to the top ten.

Source material: peripheral blood. The rearrangement links TRBV2 to TRBJ1-4; no clear D gene. The receptor was derived from a woman aged 70-85 years with acute or convalescent COVID-19. CDR3 residues: CASSALFGGGEKLFF. CDR3 bases: TGTGCCAGCAGTGCTCTTTTTGGAGGCGGTGAAAAACTGTTTTTT. Combining the CDR3 with reference TRBV2 and TRBJ1-4 gives the whole variable domain EPEVTQTPSHQVTQMGQEVILRCVPISNHLYFYWYRQILGQKVEFLVSFYNNEISEKSEIFDDQFSVERPDGSNFTLKIRSTKLEDSAMYFCASSALFGGGEKLFFGSGTQLSVL.